These 23 T cell receptor beta chains were sequenced from one sample in a study of OX40 agonist ivuxolimab in advanced cancers. Clones were sequenced by immunoSEQ multiplex PCR, and TCRdb holds only the in-frame ones, with some missing. The sample shows tens of thousands of clones, 70% to 90% of them seen only once. The sequencing here drew on CD4+ or CD8+ T cells sorted from blood, taken in a trial of the OX40 agonist ivuxolimab. Source of these receptors: an adult with an advanced solid tumor such as melanoma, head and neck, liver or kidney cancer.

CDR3 in amino acids: CASSPLIRATDTQYF. The CDR3 coding sequence is TGTGCCAGCAGCCCCCTGATTCGAGCCACAGATACGCAGTATTTT. This chain links TRBV4-2 with TRBJ2-3; no firm D call. The CDR3 is 15 amino acids. Trimming removed 4 bases at V and 2 bases at J, with 13 bases between. Germline V CDR1 and CDR2: LGHNA, YNFKEQ.

The DNA of the CDR3 is TGTGCCAGCAGTTACTCGAACGTTTTAAGCACAGATACGCAGTATTTT. Protein product: CASSYSNVLSTDTQYF. The chain combines TRBV6-5 with TRBJ2-3; no clear D. In germline, CDR1 is MNHEY, CDR2 SVGAGI. The CDR3 has 16 amino acids. V was pared by 0 bases and J by 0 bases, with 10 bases between.

The chain couples TRBV5-1 to TRBJ2-1; no clear D. CDR3 size: 12 residues. Germline V gene data show CDR1 as SGHRS and CDR2 as YFSETQ. V was pared by 6 bases and J by 1 base, with 5 bases between. The CDR3 region is CASTGSYNEQFF. The CDR3 DNA follows: TGCGCCAGCACGGGTTCCTACAATGAGCAGTTCTTC.

This clone was seen only once. The V gene is TRBV4-3, the J gene TRBJ2-3; D gene uncertain. Deletions cut 0 bases from V and 6 bases from J, with 10 bases between. This CDR3 contains 14 residues. CDR1 LGHNA and CDR2 YSLEER come from the germline V gene. CDR3 sequence reads: CASSQDLDYDTQYF. In nucleotides, the CDR3 is TGCGCCAGCAGCCAAGACCTAGATTACGATACGCAGTATTTT.

This rearrangement joins TRBV27 to TRBJ2-5; tentative D call: TRBD1 (7 bases). V was trimmed by 3 bases and J by 5 bases, leaving 16 bases between them. The CDR3 length is 15 residues. CDR1 is MNHEY and CDR2 is SMNVEV in the germline V gene (reference sequence). The CDR3 spells CASSLRENRGETQYF. In nucleotides, the CDR3 is TGTGCCAGCAGTTTGCGGGAAAACAGGGGCGAGACCCAGTACTTC.

The rearrangement joins TRBV4-1 to TRBJ2-5, with TRBD2 matching 7 bases. The CDR3 is 16 amino acids. After removal of 1 base from V and 4 bases from J, the junction contained 9 bases not matched to a gene. The germline V gene has CDR1 MGHRA and CDR2 YSYEKL. The CDR3 loop reads CASSQVGAERGETQYF. CDR3 nucleotides: TGCGCCAGCAGCCAAGTAGGCGCGGAGCGGGGAGAGACCCAGTACTTC.

The chain combines TRBV28 with TRBJ2-7; D tentatively reads TRBD1 or TRBD2 (5 bases each). Germline CDR1 reads MDHEN; CDR2 reads SYDVKM. V shed 4 bases and J shed 6 bases, with 7 bases lying between them. The length of the CDR3 is 11 residues. CDR3 sequence: CASSWGTEQYF. The CDR3 DNA sequence: TGTGCCAGCAGTTGGGGGACCGAGCAGTACTTC.

This clone was detected only once. This chain joins TRBV9 and TRBJ1-2; 10 nucleotides agree with TRBD1. Germline lookup yields CDR1 SGDLS and CDR2 YYNGEE. The CDR3 runs to 15 residues. Unmatched junction bases numbered 9, after V lost 2 bases and J lost 8 bases. The CDR3 here is CASSVTGTGEWGYTF. In DNA form, the CDR3 reads TGTGCCAGCAGCGTGACCGGGACAGGGGAATGGGGCTACACCTTC. Complete variable domain (other parts from reference TRBV9 and TRBJ1-2): DSGVTQTPKHLITATGQRVTLRCSPRSGDLSVYWYQQSLDQGLQFLIQYYNGEERAKGNILERFSAQQFPDLHSELNLSSLELGDSALYFCASSVTGTGEWGYTFGSGTRLTVV.

The gene calls are TRBV13 and TRBJ2-7; D assignment may be TRBD1 or TRBD2 (5 bases each). V lost 5 bases and J lost 2, with 13 bases in between. CDR3 length: 14 amino acids. Germline CDR1 reads PRHDT; CDR2 reads FYEKMQ (reference sequence). The CDR3 DNA reads as TGTGCCAGCAGCCTCGGGACGGAGACCTACGAGCAGTACTTC. Translation gives CASSLGTETYEQYF. Together with reference TRBV13 and TRBJ2-7, the CDR3 gives the full variable domain: AAGVIQSPRHLIKEKRETATLKCYPIPRHDTVYWYQQGPGQDPQFLISFYEKMQSDKGSIPDRFSAQQFSDYHSELNMSSLELGDSALYFCASSLGTETYEQYFGPGTRLTVT.

This clone came up once. The chain joins TRBV28 to TRBJ1-2; D call uncertain. In germline, CDR1 is MDHEN, CDR2 SYDVKM. The CDR3 is 13 amino acids. Trimming removed 7 bases at V and 6 bases at J, with 15 bases between. The CDR3 coding sequence is TGTGCCAGCACGGCGGAAACGGGCCATGGCTACACCTTC. This encodes CASTAETGHGYTF.

This clone has more than one count but fewer than ten. The chain is built from TRBV7-2 and TRBJ2-1; tentative D call: TRBD2 (6 bases). Trimming left V 4 bases short and J 10 bases short, with 14 bases between. CDR3 length: 13 amino acids. In germline, CDR1 is SGHTA, CDR2 FQGNSA. CDR3 loop: CASSSPPGLEQFF. In nucleotides, the CDR3 is TGTGCCAGCAGCTCCCCCCCCGGACTAGAGCAGTTCTTC.

J is TRBJ1-3 and V is TRBV7-9, with 7 bases fitting TRBD1. Looked up from germline, CDR1 is SEHNR and CDR2 is FQNEAQ (reference sequence). With V trimmed by 5 bases and J by 3 bases, 1 base remained unmatched. The CDR3 covers 13 residues. The CDR3: CASSRQGGNTIYF. In DNA, the CDR3 is TGTGCCAGCAGCCGACAGGGTGGAAACACCATATATTTT.

The chain employs TRBV28 and TRBJ1-2, with 7 bases that match TRBD1. The germline V gene has CDR1 MDHEN and CDR2 SYDVKM. The J segment lost 4 bases and the V segment lost 3 bases, leaving 8 bases of the junction unmatched. The CDR3 runs 15 residues. CDR3: CASSFQQGISYGYTF. The CDR3 DNA follows: TGTGCCAGCAGTTTCCAACAGGGGATCTCCTATGGCTACACCTTC.

The chain is built from TRBV19 and TRBJ1-2; TRBD1 matches at 9 bases. V was clipped by 0 bases and J by 2 bases; unmatched bases: 7. This CDR3 region has 17 residues. Germline values: CDR1 LNHDA, CDR2 SQIVND (reference sequence). CDR3 sequence: CASSIDLQTGGNYGYTF. The CDR3 DNA reads TGTGCCAGTAGTATAGATCTACAGACAGGGGGAAACTATGGCTACACCTTC.

The rearrangement joins TRBV4-3 to TRBJ2-3; D may be TRBD2 (5 bases). The germline V and J ends were trimmed by 0 bases and 14 bases, with 15 bases remaining between them. CDR1 is LGHNA, CDR2 YSLEER, per germline. The length of the CDR3 is 13 residues. Here the CDR3 DNA reads TGCGCCAGCAGCCAAGAGTTTGGGAGTCCCCCGTATTTT. Protein product: CASSQEFGSPPYF.

Regarding this clone: The junction departs from the called germline gene at one end, perhaps through a read error. V is TRBV5-8 and J is TRBJ1-1; D might be TRBD1 (5 bases). The CDR3 sequence is 11 residues long. Germline CDR1 is SGHTS and CDR2 is YDEGEE. DNA for the CDR3: TGTGCCAGCAGTTTGGGGCACCAAGCTTTCTTT. It codes for CASSLGHQAFF.

This sequence joins TRBV2 and TRBJ1-2; D gene unclear. V was shortened by 4 bases and J by 2 bases, with 8 bases between the two germline ends. Germline V gene lookup returns CDR1 SNHLY and CDR2 FYNNEI. The CDR3 is made up of 13 amino acids. CDR3 sequence reads: CASSGGANYGYTF. Here the CDR3 DNA reads TGTGCCAGCAGTGGGGGAGCAAACTATGGCTACACCTTC.

V gene TRBV5-1 combines with J gene TRBJ2-3, with TRBD2 matching over 9 bases. Germline V gene data show CDR1 as SGHRS and CDR2 as YFSETQ. The CDR3 extends over 18 amino acids. Germline trimming cut 4 bases from V and 0 bases from J; bases unmatched to any gene: 12. The CDR3 loop reads CASSRFGTSGYSTDTQYF. The CDR3 coding sequence is TGCGCCAGCAGCAGATTTGGTACTAGCGGGTATAGCACAGATACGCAGTATTTT. Together with reference TRBV5-1 and TRBJ2-3, the CDR3 gives the full variable domain: KAGVTQTPRYLIKTRGQQVTLSCSPISGHRSVSWYQQTPGQGLQFLFEYFSETQRNKGNFPGRFSGRQFSNSRSEMNVSTLELGDSALYLCASSRFGTSGYSTDTQYFGPGTRLTVL.

This chain links TRBV10-3 with TRBJ2-1, with 9 bases fitting TRBD2. CDR3 length equals 16 residues. The germline gives CDR1 ENHRY, CDR2 SYGVKD. Trimming at V came to 0 bases and at J to 10 bases, leaving 10 bases not matched to a gene. CDR3 nucleotides: TGTGCCATCAGTGAGTCGTCTCCTAGCGGGATGGGAGAGCAGTTCTTC. Protein: CAISESSPSGMGEQFF.

This sequence joins TRBV6-6 and TRBJ1-1; D remains unclear. The CDR3 extends over 12 amino acids. V gave up 5 bases and J gave up 5 bases, with 9 bases separating them. Germline CDR1 and CDR2: MNHNY and SVGAGI (reference sequence). CDR3 in amino acids: CASSGVETEAFF. In DNA, the CDR3 is TGTGCCAGCAGTGGAGTTGAAACTGAAGCTTTCTTT.

The chain links TRBV27 to TRBJ1-1, with 7 bases matching TRBD1. CDR3 length equals 15 residues. CDR1 MNHEY and CDR2 SMNVEV come from the germline V gene (reference sequence). The junction had 6 bases not matched to a gene; V was cut back by 4 bases and J by 1 base. The CDR3 DNA follows: TGTGCCAGCAGTTCCCTGGGACAGCCGAACACTGAAGCTTTCTTT. Residues: CASSSLGQPNTEAFF.

This clone was found once. The V call is TRBV5-4, the J call TRBJ1-6, with 7 bases identical to TRBD1. The V gene's germline CDR1 is SGHNT and CDR2 YYREEE (reference sequence). The CDR3 extends over 15 amino acids. Trimming took 7 bases from V and 7 from J; bases not matched to a gene: 11. This CDR3 reads CASARGDRENSPLHF. Written as DNA, the CDR3 is TGTGCCAGCGCGCGTGGCGACAGGGAGAATTCACCCCTCCACTTT.

The rearrangement joins TRBV11-2 to TRBJ2-1, with a possible D match to TRBD2 (6 bases). V was shortened by 2 bases and J by 6 bases, with 17 bases between the two germline ends. CDR1 SGHAT and CDR2 FQNNGV come from the germline V gene. The CDR3 length is 16 residues. The CDR3 here is CASSLRMLVGGNEQFF. As DNA, the CDR3 is TGTGCCAGCAGCTTACGTATGCTAGTGGGGGGCAATGAGCAGTTCTTC.